Below, one T cell receptor (beta chain) is given with its context. These data belong to a study of blood T cell repertoires in COVID-19. The J segment lost 8 bases and the V segment lost 3 bases, leaving 8 bases of the junction unmatched. The CDR3 contains 15 residues. Germline CDR1 reads LNHDA; CDR2 reads SQIVND (reference sequence). The repertoire was sequenced with immunoSEQ multiplex PCR; TCRdb's copy has only in-frame clones and lacks some. Of about 130,000 clones listed, 84% were seen once; the top ten hold around 13%. This sequence joins TRBV19 and TRBJ1-4; 8 nucleotides match TRBD1. The sample was peripheral blood. The receptor comes from a human donor in a cohort sampled during active COVID-19. The CDR3 protein is CASSISPRGREKLFF. The CDR3, as DNA: TGTGCCAGTAGTATCTCCCCCAGGGGGCGAGAAAAACTGTTTTTT.